Sequencing of this T cell receptor (beta chain) was carried out in a study of T cells in Graves' hyperthyroidism and ophthalmopathy. Study-wide results and caveats: Through a model of 13 V-J features, ophthalmopathy was separated from stable hyperthyroidism. Among clonotypes expanded in thyroid above 0.001, most were also found in blood.

In this sample, this clonotype turned up many times. Its cognate antigen is unknown. An absence of ophthalmopathy progression within 18 months meant stable Graves' hyperthyroidism. PBMCs were collected from an approximately 10 ml volume of fresh peripheral blood. TCR beta CDR3 sequences were amplified from RNA transcripts. RT-PCR in the first round (using the HTBI primer set) targeted the TCR CDR3. Each CDR3 protein is one row after TCRdb ran MiXCR on the multiplex PCR reads. Of 75,000 to 100,000 distinct CDR3 sequences listed, about 51% are singletons. Trimming at V came to 5 bases and at J to 2 bases, leaving 6 bases not matched to a gene. Looked up from germline, CDR1 is DFQATT and CDR2 is SNEGSKA (reference sequence). The CDR3 totals 16 residues.

This TCR derives from a middle-aged woman with Graves' hyperthyroidism. The chain employs TRBV20-1 and TRBJ2-5; 15 bases match TRBD2. The sequenced sample consisted of blood. CDR3 sequence reads: CSADMGLAGGQETQYF. CDR3 nucleotides: TGCAGTGCTGACATGGGACTAGCGGGAGGTCAAGAGACCCAGTACTTC.